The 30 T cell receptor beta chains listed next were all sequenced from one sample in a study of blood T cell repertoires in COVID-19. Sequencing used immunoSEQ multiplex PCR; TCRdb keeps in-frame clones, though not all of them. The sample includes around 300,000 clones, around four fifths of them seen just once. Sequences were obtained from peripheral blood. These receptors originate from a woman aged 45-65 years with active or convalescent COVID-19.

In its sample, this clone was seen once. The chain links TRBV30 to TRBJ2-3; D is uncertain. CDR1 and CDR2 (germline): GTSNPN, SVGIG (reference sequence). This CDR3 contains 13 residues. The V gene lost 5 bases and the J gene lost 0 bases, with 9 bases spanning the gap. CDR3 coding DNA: TGTGCCTGGCTACCCTCTAGCACAGATACGCAGTATTTT. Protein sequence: CAWLPSSTDTQYF.

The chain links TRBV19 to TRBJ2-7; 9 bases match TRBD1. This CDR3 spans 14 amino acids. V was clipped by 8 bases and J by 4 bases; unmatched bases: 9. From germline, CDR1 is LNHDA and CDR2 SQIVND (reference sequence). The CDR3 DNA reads TGTGCCAGTGGCCCGACAGGGGGAGCGTACGAGCAGTACTTC. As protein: CASGPTGGAYEQYF.

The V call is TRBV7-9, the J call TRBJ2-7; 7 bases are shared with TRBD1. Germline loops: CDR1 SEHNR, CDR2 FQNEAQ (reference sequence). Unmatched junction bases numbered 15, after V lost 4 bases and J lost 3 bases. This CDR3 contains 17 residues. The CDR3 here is CASSSPHNRGTIYEQYF. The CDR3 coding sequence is TGTGCCAGCAGCTCCCCTCATAACAGGGGCACTATCTACGAGCAGTACTTC. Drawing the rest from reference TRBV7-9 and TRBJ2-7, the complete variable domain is DTGVSQNPRHKITKRGQNVTFRCDPISEHNRLYWYRQTLGQGPEFLTYFQNEAQLEKSRLLSDRFSAERPKGSFSTLEIQRTEQGDSAMYLCASSSPHNRGTIYEQYFGPGTRLTVT.

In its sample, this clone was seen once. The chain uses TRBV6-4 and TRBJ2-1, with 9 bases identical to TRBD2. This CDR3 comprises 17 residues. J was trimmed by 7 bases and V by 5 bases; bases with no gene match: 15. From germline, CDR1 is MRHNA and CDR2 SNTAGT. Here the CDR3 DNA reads TGTGCCAGCAGTAGAAGAGGAAGTAGCGGGAGTTTTAATGAGCAGTTCTTC. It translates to CASSRRGSSGSFNEQFF.

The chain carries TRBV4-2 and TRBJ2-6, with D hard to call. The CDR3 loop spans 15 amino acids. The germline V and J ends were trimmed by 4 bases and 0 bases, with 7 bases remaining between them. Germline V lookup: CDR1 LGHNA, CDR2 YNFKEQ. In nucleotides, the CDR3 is TGTGCCAGCAGCCCCCAGCGCTCTGGGGCCAACGTCCTGACTTTC. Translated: CASSPQRSGANVLTF.

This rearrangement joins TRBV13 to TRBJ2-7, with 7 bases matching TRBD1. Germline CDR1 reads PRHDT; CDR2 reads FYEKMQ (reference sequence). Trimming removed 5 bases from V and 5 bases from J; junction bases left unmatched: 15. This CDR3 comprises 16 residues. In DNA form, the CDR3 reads TGTGCCAGCAGCCCCTACCCAGACAGGGCCGGGGACGAGCAGTACTTC. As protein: CASSPYPDRAGDEQYF.

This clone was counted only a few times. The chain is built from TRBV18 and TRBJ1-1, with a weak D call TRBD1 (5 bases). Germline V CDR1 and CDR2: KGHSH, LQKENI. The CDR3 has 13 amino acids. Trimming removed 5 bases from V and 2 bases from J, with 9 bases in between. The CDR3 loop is CASSETGNTEAFF. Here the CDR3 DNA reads TGTGCCAGCTCAGAAACAGGCAACACTGAAGCTTTCTTT.

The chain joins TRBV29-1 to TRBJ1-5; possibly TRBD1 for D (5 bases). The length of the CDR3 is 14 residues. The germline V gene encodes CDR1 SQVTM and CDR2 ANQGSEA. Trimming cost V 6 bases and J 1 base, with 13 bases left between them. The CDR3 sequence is CSVGGVGSNQPQHF. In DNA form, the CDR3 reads TGCAGCGTCGGGGGTGTTGGCAGCAATCAGCCCCAGCATTTT.

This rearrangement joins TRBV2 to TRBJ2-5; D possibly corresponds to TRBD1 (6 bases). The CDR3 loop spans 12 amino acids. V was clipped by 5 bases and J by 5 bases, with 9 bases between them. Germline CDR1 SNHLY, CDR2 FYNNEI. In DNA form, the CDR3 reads TGTGCCAGCAGTCTTGACAGGGAGACCCAGTACTTC. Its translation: CASSLDRETQYF.

The CDR3 region is CASSIQRYTDTQYF. In nucleotides, the CDR3 is TGTGCCAGTAGTATCCAGCGGTACACAGATACGCAGTATTTT. The rearrangement joins TRBV19 to TRBJ2-3, with D possibly being TRBD2 (5 bases). Germline V gives CDR1 LNHDA, CDR2 SQIVND (reference sequence). The V end lost 3 bases, the J end lost 2 bases, and 9 bases lay between the germline ends. The CDR3 runs 14 residues. The full variable domain, in which reference TRBV19 and TRBJ2-3 provide the parts outside the CDR3, is DGGITQSPKYLFRKEGQNVTLSCEQNLNHDAMYWYRQDPGQGLRLIYYSQIVNDFQKGDIAEGYSVSREKKESFPLTVTSAQKNPTAFYLCASSIQRYTDTQYFGPGTRLTVL.

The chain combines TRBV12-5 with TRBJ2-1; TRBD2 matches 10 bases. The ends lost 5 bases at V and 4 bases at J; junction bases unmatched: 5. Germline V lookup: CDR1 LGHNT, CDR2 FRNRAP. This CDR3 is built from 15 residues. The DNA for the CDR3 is TGTGCTAGTGGTCCGACTAGCGGGCTTTACAATGAGCAGTTCTTC. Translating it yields CASGPTSGLYNEQFF.

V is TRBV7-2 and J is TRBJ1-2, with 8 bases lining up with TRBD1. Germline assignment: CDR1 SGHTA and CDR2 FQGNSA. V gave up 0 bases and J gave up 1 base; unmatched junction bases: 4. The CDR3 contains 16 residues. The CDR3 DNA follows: TGTGCCAGCAGCTTAGCTGGGGACAGGTATAACTATGGCTACACCTTC. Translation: CASSLAGDRYNYGYTF.

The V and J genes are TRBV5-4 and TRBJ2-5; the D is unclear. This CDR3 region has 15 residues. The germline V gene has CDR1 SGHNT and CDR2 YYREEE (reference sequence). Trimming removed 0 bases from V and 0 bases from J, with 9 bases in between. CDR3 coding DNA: TGTGCCAGCAGCTTGGCTAACTGGTACCAAGAGACCCAGTACTTC. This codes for CASSLANWYQETQYF.

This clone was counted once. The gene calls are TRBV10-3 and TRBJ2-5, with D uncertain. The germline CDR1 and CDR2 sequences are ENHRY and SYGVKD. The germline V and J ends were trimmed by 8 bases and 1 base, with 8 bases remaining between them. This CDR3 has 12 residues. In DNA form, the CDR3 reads TGTGCCATCCGTACAGTCCAAGAGACCCAGTACTTC. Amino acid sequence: CAIRTVQETQYF.

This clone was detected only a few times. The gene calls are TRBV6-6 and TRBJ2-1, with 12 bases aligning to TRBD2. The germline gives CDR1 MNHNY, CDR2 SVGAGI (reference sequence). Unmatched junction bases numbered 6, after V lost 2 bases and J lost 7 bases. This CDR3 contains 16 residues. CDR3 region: CASSYELAGGGNEQFF. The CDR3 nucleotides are TGTGCCAGCAGTTACGAACTAGCGGGAGGAGGGAATGAGCAGTTCTTC.

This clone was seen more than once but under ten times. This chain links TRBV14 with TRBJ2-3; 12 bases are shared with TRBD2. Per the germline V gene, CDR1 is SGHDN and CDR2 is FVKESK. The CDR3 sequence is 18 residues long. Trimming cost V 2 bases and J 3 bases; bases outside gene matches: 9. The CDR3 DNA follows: TGTGCCAGCAGCCAACTCTCCCCGACTAGCGGGAGAACAGATACGCAGTATTTT. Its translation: CASSQLSPTSGRTDTQYF.

CDR3 DNA sequence: TGTGCCAGCAGCCCCTCCCGGTTCAGGGCCCAGCCCCAGCATTTT. This gives the protein CASSPSRFRAQPQHF. The rearrangement links TRBV7-8 to TRBJ1-5, with a tentative D call TRBD1 (5 bases). The CDR3 runs 15 residues. CDR1 is SGHVS and CDR2 is FQNEAQ in the germline V gene. V was shortened by 5 bases and J by 7 bases, with 18 bases between the two germline ends. Variable domain in full (rest from reference TRBV7-8 and TRBJ1-5): GAGVSQSPRYKVAKRGQDVALRCDPISGHVSLFWYQQALGQGPEFLTYFQNEAQLDKSGLPSDRFFAERPEGSVSTLKIQRTQQEDSAVYLCASSPSRFRAQPQHFGDGTRLSIL.

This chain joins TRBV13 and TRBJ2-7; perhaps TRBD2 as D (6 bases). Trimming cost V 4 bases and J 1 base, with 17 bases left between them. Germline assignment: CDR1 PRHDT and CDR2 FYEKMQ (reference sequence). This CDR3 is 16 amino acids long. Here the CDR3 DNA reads TGTGCCAGCAGCTCCTCCGGGACTTCTAGATCCTACGAGCAGTACTTC. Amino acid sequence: CASSSSGTSRSYEQYF.

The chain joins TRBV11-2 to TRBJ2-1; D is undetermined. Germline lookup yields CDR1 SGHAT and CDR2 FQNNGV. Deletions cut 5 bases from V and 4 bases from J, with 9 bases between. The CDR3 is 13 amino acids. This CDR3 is CASSPTPYNEQFF. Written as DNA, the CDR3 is TGTGCCAGCAGCCCTACCCCGTACAATGAGCAGTTCTTC.

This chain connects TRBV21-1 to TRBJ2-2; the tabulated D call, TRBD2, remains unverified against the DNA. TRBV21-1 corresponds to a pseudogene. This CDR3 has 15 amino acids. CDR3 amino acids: CASSKGRTNTGELFF. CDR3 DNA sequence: TGTGCCAGCAGCAAAGGGCGGACGAACACCGGGGAGCTGTTTTTT.

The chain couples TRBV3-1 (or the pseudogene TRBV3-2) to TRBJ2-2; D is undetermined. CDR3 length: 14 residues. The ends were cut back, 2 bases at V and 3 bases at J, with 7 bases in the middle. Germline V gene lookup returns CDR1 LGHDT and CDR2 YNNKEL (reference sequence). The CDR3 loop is CASSQSLDTGELFF. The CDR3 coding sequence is TGTGCCAGCAGCCAATCACTTGACACCGGGGAGCTGTTTTTT.

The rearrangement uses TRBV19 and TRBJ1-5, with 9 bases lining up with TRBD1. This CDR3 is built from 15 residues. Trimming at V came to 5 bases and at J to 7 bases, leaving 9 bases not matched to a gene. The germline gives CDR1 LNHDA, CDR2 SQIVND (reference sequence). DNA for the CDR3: TGTGCCAGTAGTTCCCGACAGGGGGACGCCCAGCCCCAGCATTTT. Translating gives CASSSRQGDAQPQHF.

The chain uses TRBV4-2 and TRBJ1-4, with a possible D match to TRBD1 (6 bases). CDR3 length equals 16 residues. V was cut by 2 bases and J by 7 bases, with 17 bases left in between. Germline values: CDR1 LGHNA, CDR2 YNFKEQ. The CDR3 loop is CASSQPGQLGGEKLFF. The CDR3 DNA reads TGTGCCAGCAGCCAACCCGGACAGTTGGGTGGTGAAAAACTGTTTTTT.

CDR3 sequence reads: CASSVSGVIKVEQYF. The CDR3 DNA follows: TGTGCCAGCAGTGTCTCAGGGGTGATTAAAGTCGAGCAGTACTTC. The rearrangement joins TRBV2 to TRBJ2-7; tentative D call: TRBD1 (6 bases). The CDR3 has 15 amino acids. Trimming removed 4 bases at V and 6 bases at J, with 19 bases between. Germline values: CDR1 SNHLY, CDR2 FYNNEI. Based on the CDR3 plus reference TRBV2 and TRBJ2-7, the full variable domain is EPEVTQTPSHQVTQMGQEVILRCVPISNHLYFYWYRQILGQKVEFLVSFYNNEISEKSEIFDDQFSVERPDGSNFTLKIRSTKLEDSAMYFCASSVSGVIKVEQYFGPGTRLTVT.

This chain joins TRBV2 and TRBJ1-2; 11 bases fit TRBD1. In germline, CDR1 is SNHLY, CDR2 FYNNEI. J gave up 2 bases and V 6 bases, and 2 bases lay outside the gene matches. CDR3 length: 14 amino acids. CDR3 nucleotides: TGTGCCAGCAGATGGACAGGGGGCAACTATGGCTACACCTTC. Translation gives CASRWTGGNYGYTF.

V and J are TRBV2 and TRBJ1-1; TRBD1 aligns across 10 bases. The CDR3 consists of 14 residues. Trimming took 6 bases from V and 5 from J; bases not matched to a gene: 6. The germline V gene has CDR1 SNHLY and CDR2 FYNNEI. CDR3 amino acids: CASSMDRGVTEAFF. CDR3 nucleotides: TGTGCCAGCAGCATGGACAGGGGGGTGACTGAAGCTTTCTTT.

CDR3 DNA: TGTGCCAGCATGAGGACAAGCACAGATACGCAGTATTTT. Translated: CASMRTSTDTQYF. V and J are TRBV2 and TRBJ2-3; TRBD1 might be the D (5 bases). The CDR3 is 13 amino acids. V gave up 7 bases and J gave up 0 bases, with 8 bases separating them. Germline CDR1 is SNHLY and CDR2 is FYNNEI. The variable domain in full, completed from reference TRBV2 and TRBJ2-3, reads EPEVTQTPSHQVTQMGQEVILRCVPISNHLYFYWYRQILGQKVEFLVSFYNNEISEKSEIFDDQFSVERPDGSNFTLKIRSTKLEDSAMYFCASMRTSTDTQYFGPGTRLTVL.

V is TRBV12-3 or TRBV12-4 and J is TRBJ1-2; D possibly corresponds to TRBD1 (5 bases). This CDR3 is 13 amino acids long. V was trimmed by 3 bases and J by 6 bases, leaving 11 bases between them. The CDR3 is CASSLVGANGYTF. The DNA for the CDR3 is TGTGCCAGCAGTTTGGTAGGGGCAAATGGCTACACCTTC.

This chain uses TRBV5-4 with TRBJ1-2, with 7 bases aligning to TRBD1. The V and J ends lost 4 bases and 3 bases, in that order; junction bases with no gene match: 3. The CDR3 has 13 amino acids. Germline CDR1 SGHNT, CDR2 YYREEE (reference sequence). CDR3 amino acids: CASSRQGDYGYTF. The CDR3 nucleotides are TGTGCCAGCAGCCGACAGGGTGACTATGGCTACACCTTC.

The CDR3 region is CASGDGRPGRTDTQYF. The CDR3 nucleotides read TGTGCCAGCGGAGACGGGAGGCCAGGCCGCACAGATACGCAGTATTTT. This chain connects TRBV19 to TRBJ2-3; 7 nucleotides line up with TRBD2. The CDR3 is 16 residues long. CDR1 is LNHDA, CDR2 SQIVND, per germline (reference sequence). V dropped 9 bases and J dropped 1; count of bases not matched to a gene: 13.